One TCR beta chain is described in this entry. cDNA serving as the sequencing template came from extracted, reverse transcribed RNA. Method: immunoSEQ multiplex PCR; TCRdb's copy keeps in-frame clones and lacks some. The table lists about 110,000 clones, 84% of them singletons. Germline V gene sequence: CDR1 GTSNPN, CDR2 SVGIG (reference sequence). The length of the CDR3 is 12 residues. Trimming took off 6 bases at V and 0 bases at J, with 6 bases between the two ends. The source of the sample is a study of CD8+ T cells in alopecia areata. Specified treatment: oral pan-JAK inhibitor, 5-10 mg twice daily.

The sample in question was CD8+ T cells sorted from blood, obtained at week 24, from a patient treated with tofacitinib. The rearrangement uses TRBV30 and TRBJ2-4; D ambiguous. The sequence was collected from a human donor with alopecia areata. The CDR3 is CACVEAKNIQYF. For the CDR3, the DNA is TGTGCCTGTGTGGAAGCCAAAAACATTCAGTACTTC.